These T cell receptor beta chains were read from a single sample in a study of vaccination effects on CD4 cells after COVID-19. These receptors' targets are unknown. Libraries were prepared by immunoSEQ multiplex PCR; TCRdb keeps only in-frame clonotypes and omits some of them. The sample consists of 30,000 to 35,000 clones, about two thirds of them appearing once. The material sequenced was CD4+ T cells from PBMCs cultured with a peptide pool, taken before COVID-19 vaccination. The source is a human donor who had a prior SARS-CoV-2 infection. The CDR3 runs from the conserved cysteine through the conserved F or W. D genes are given only for firm matches. The size field is filled for only some rows; it gives once, few, many or a size class.

TRBV5-1	TRBD2	NA	TRBJ2-4	TGCGCCAGCAGCTGGACCGGGACTAGCTTGATGGGGTTGAACTTC	CASSWTGTSLMGLNF
TRBV24-1	NA	few	TRBJ1-2	TGTGCCACCAGTGATGGAACGACTGGCTACACCTTC	CATSDGTTGYTF
TRBV6-5	TRBD1	NA	TRBJ1-5	TGTGCCAGCAGTCCCCGGGACAGGGGGCCTCAGCCCCAGCATTTT	CASSPRDRGPQPQHF
TRBV12-3/TRBV12-4	TRBD1	NA	TRBJ1-1	TGTGCCAGCAGTTTACAGGGGGAGACTGAAGCTTTCTTT	CASSLQGETEAFF
TRBV18	NA	NA	TRBJ2-3	TGTGCCAGCTCACCCTTTCGGGACTCTACAGATACGCAGTATTTT	CASSPFRDSTDTQYF
TRBV28	NA	NA	TRBJ1-5	TGTGCCAGCAGTGACCCCGACAGGCCCCTCGCTTTT	CASSDPDRPLAF
TRBV24-1	TRBD2	NA	TRBJ2-3	TGTGCCACCAGTGATTTGCGGGGAACCGGGACTAGTGCGCAGTATTTT	CATSDLRGTGTSAQYF
TRBV19	NA	NA	TRBJ1-5	TGTGCCAGTAGTCGACCAAACAGGGAGGCAAGCAATCAGCCCCAGCATTTT	CASSRPNREASNQPQHF
TRBV2	TRBD1	NA	TRBJ1-3	TGTGCCAGCAGGCGGGACAGGGGGCCGGACACCATATATTTT	CASRRDRGPDTIYF
TRBV15	NA	NA	TRBJ2-7	TGTGCCACCAGCGCTGCCGGGACCTTAACCTACGAGCAGTACTTC	CATSAAGTLTYEQYF
TRBV7-6	NA	NA	TRBJ1-1	TGTGCCAGCAGCCCGGCATCCGGGCCCACTGAAGCTTTCTTT	CASSPASGPTEAFF
TRBV7-9	TRBD2	few	TRBJ2-3	TGTGCCAGCATCCTGGGGACTATCACAGATACGCAGTATTTT	CASILGTITDTQYF
TRBV19	NA	NA	TRBJ1-1	TGTGCCAGTAGTATAGATTTTCGGCTGGGTGGGGCTTTCTTT	CASSIDFRLGGAFF
TRBV12-5	NA	NA	TRBJ1-3	TGTGCTAGTGCCTGGCGCGTCTCTGGAAACACCATATATTTT	CASAWRVSGNTIYF
TRBV3-1/TRBV3-2	NA	NA	TRBJ2-4	TGTGCCAGCAGCCAAGTCGCGGACTACAAAAACATTCAGTACTTC	CASSQVADYKNIQYF
TRBV7-9	NA	NA	TRBJ2-7	TGTGCCAGCAGCTTAGGTGTCTTGGGGGCCGAGCAGTACTTC	CASSLGVLGAEQYF
TRBV11-1	NA	few	TRBJ1-5	TGTGCCAGCAGCTCCCGGGGCAGGAAGGGGAATCAGCCCCAGCATTTT	CASSSRGRKGNQPQHF
TRBV7-6	TRBD2	NA	TRBJ2-3	TGTGCCAGCAGCCGGGCCCTAGCGGGGGCGACAGATACGCAGTATTTT	CASSRALAGATDTQYF
TRBV5-1	NA	NA	TRBJ1-4	TGCGCCAGCAGCTTGTCCCAGGGGCGCCCCGAGGTAGGGGAAAAACTGTTTTTT	CASSLSQGRPEVGEKLFF
TRBV2	NA	NA	TRBJ1-6	TGTGCCAGCAGTCCGGACAGCCCAAATTCACCCCTCCACTTT	CASSPDSPNSPLHF
TRBV19	NA	few	TRBJ1-3	TGTGCCAGTAGTATCGGGGCAGGAAGACGGGGCACTGGAAACACCATATATTTT	CASSIGAGRRGTGNTIYF
TRBV5-1	TRBD1	NA	TRBJ2-7	TGCGCCAGCAGCGGGACAGTCAATGCCTACGAGCAGTACTTC	CASSGTVNAYEQYF
TRBV5-6	TRBD1	few	TRBJ2-3	TGTGCCAGCAGCTTGGTGGGACAGGGCACAGATACGCAGTATTTT	CASSLVGQGTDTQYF
TRBV6-1	TRBD2	NA	TRBJ2-1	TGTGCCAGCAGTGAATTTCAAGCGGGAAACTACAATGAGCAGTTCTTC	CASSEFQAGNYNEQFF
TRBV4-1	TRBD1	NA	TRBJ2-1	TGCGCCAGCAGCCAAGTACAGGGGAGCTCCTACAATGAGCAGTTCTTC	CASSQVQGSSYNEQFF
TRBV4-2	NA	few	TRBJ2-7	TGTGCCAGCAGCCTTGGGCTGACAAGTGGCGGCTACGAGCAGTACTTC	CASSLGLTSGGYEQYF
TRBV24-1	NA	NA	TRBJ1-2	TGTGCCACCAGTCGGGCAGACTATGGCTACACCTTC	CATSRADYGYTF
TRBV30	NA	NA	TRBJ2-3	TGTGCCTGGAGCACTTATGGACGCACGCAGTATTTT	CAWSTYGRTQYF
TRBV5-1	NA	NA	TRBJ2-7	TGCGCCAGCAGCTTTACCACGGGGAACGAGCAGTACTTC	CASSFTTGNEQYF
TRBV2	TRBD2	NA	TRBJ2-2	TGTGCCAGCAGACTAGCGGCCATTGGGACCGGGGAGCTGTTTTTT	CASRLAAIGTGELFF
TRBV2	NA	NA	TRBJ2-5	TGTGCCAGCAGTCCGGCAAATCAAGAGACCCAGTACTTC	CASSPANQETQYF
TRBV6-1	NA	few	TRBJ1-2	TGTGCCAGCAGTGAATACGTGGGGCCCCAGGGCTACACCTTC	CASSEYVGPQGYTF
TRBV7-9	TRBD1	NA	TRBJ2-2	TGTGCCAGCAGTTTTACCCTAGGGACAGCGAACACCGGGGAGCTGTTTTTT	CASSFTLGTANTGELFF